The 7 T cell receptor beta chains in this list originate from one sample, sequenced in a study of OX40 agonist ivuxolimab in advanced cancers. The repertoire was sequenced with immunoSEQ multiplex PCR; TCRdb's copy has only in-frame clones and lacks some. The table records some 30,000 clones, about 86% of them present only once. This material consisted of CD4+ or CD8+ T cells sorted from blood, taken in a trial of the OX40 agonist ivuxolimab. These receptors were collected from an adult with an advanced solid tumor such as melanoma, head and neck, liver or kidney cancer.

The CDR3 reads CAGDRRATGELFF. Written as DNA, the CDR3 is TGTGCCGGAGACCGGCGTGCCACCGGGGAGCTGTTTTTT. J is TRBJ2-2 and V is TRBV11-2; D gene uncertain. Germline CDR1 reads SGHAT; CDR2 reads FQNNGV. The V and J ends lost 11 bases and 4 bases respectively, with 14 bases between them. CDR3 length: 13 amino acids. The full variable domain, in which reference TRBV11-2 and TRBJ2-2 provide the parts outside the CDR3, is EAGVAQSPRYKIIEKRQSVAFWCNPISGHATLYWYQQILGQGPKLLIQFQNNGVVDDSQLPKDRFSAERLKGVDSTLKIQPAKLEDSAVYLCAGDRRATGELFFGEGSRLTVL.

This sequence joins TRBV6-1 and TRBJ2-3; 8 bases map to TRBD1. CDR3 length: 16 amino acids. Germline values: CDR1 MNHNS, CDR2 SASEGT. Trimming cost V 4 bases and J 4 bases; bases outside gene matches: 10. CDR3 residues: CASSALPGQAPDTQYF. The DNA for the CDR3 is TGTGCCAGCAGTGCCCTACCGGGACAGGCGCCAGATACGCAGTATTTT.

The chain carries TRBV11-2 and TRBJ2-2, with 10 nucleotides matching TRBD2. With 4 bases clipped from V and 6 bases from J, the junction kept 2 bases outside the gene matches. The CDR3 is made up of 14 amino acids. The germline CDR1 and CDR2 sequences are SGHAT and FQNNGV. The CDR3 spells CASSSSGSAGELFF. CDR3 nucleotide sequence: TGTGCCAGCAGCTCTAGCGGGAGCGCCGGGGAGCTGTTTTTT.

CDR3 bases: TGTGCCAGCAGCTCTGGCCGGGACAGGGGTGGCGCTAATGAAAAACTGTTTTTT. Translation: CASSSGRDRGGANEKLFF. V gene TRBV5-6 combines with J gene TRBJ1-4, with 10 positions matching TRBD1. Per the germline V gene, CDR1 is SGHDT and CDR2 is YYEEEE. Unmatched junction bases numbered 11, after V lost 3 bases and J lost 3 bases. The CDR3 extends over 18 amino acids.

This clone came up a few times. The chain joins TRBV27 to TRBJ2-3; D unresolved. The CDR3 has 12 amino acids. The V and J ends lost 11 bases and 5 bases respectively, with 14 bases between them. CDR1 and CDR2 (germline): MNHEY, SMNVEV (reference sequence). CDR3 in amino acids: CAVRDWGDTQYF. In DNA, the CDR3 is TGTGCCGTTAGAGACTGGGGAGATACGCAGTATTTT.

The V gene is TRBV5-1, the J gene TRBJ1-2, with D possibly matching TRBD1 (5 bases). Trimming shortened V by 3 bases and J by 1 base, and 16 bases separated the two germline ends. The CDR3 runs 16 residues. Looked up from germline, CDR1 is SGHRS and CDR2 is YFSETQ. CDR3 in amino acids: CASSSQSGLYNYGYTF. CDR3 bases: TGCGCCAGCAGCTCTCAATCAGGGCTGTATAACTATGGCTACACCTTC.

The V and J genes are TRBV6-5 and TRBJ2-6; 7 positions agree with TRBD1. Looked up from germline, CDR1 is MNHEY and CDR2 is SVGAGI. V trimming: 5 bases; J trimming: 0 bases; junction bases outside the gene matches: 1. The CDR3 contains 15 residues. The CDR3 region has the DNA TGTGCCAGCAGTACAGGGGTCTCTGGGGCCAACGTCCTGACTTTC. Residues: CASSTGVSGANVLTF.